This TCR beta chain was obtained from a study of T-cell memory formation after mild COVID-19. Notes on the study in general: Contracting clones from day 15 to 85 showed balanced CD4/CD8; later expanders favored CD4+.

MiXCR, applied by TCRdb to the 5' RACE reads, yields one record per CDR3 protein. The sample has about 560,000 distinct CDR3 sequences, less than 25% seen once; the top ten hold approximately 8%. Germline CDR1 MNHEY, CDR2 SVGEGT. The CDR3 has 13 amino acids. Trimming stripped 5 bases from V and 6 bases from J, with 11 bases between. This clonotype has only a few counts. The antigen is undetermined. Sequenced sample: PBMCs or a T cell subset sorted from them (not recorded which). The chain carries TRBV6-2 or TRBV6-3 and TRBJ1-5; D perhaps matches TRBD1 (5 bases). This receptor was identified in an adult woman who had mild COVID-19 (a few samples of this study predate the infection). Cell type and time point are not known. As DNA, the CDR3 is TGTGCCAGCAGTCGGGACTCGCCTCAGCCCCAGCATTTT. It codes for CASSRDSPQPQHF.